The rows below give T cell receptor beta chains drawn from one sample of a study of T cell responses to AZD1222 COVID-19 vaccine. TCRdb's copy holds only in-frame clones and misses some; the assay was immunoSEQ multiplex PCR. Of fewer than 150,000 clones in the sample, approximately 86% were seen once. The sequencing used peripheral blood, collected on day 0 of AZD1222 vaccination. All receptors come from an adult in good health. The CDR3 runs from the conserved cysteine through the conserved F or W. D genes are given only for firm matches.

v_call,cdr3_length,d_call,j_call,cdr3_aa,cdr3_nt
TRBV25-1,16,NA,TRBJ1-1,CASSDFGSRGNTEAFF,TGTGCCAGCAGTGATTTTGGGTCTAGGGGGAACACTGAAGCTTTCTTT
TRBV19,13,NA,TRBJ1-5,CASSIDLDKPQHF,TGTGCCAGTAGTATAGATCTAGACAAGCCCCAGCATTTT
TRBV14,18,NA,TRBJ1-2,CASSPRSSGVLPGYGYTF,TGTGCCAGCAGCCCACGATCCTCCGGGGTACTACCTGGCTATGGCTACACCTTC
TRBV19,15,NA,TRBJ1-5,CASTLGGSVNQPQHF,TGTGCCAGTACCCTGGGGGGGAGCGTCAATCAGCCCCAGCATTTT
TRBV7-2,17,NA,TRBJ1-6,CASSLGPDGASNSPLHF,TGTGCCAGCAGCTTAGGCCCAGACGGAGCGAGTAATTCACCCCTCCACTTT
TRBV6-4,13,NA,TRBJ1-1,CASSQGVFTEAFF,TGTGCCAGCAGTCAAGGGGTGTTCACTGAAGCTTTCTTT
TRBV24-1,12,NA,TRBJ2-5,CATSGLEETQYF,TGTGCCACCAGTGGTTTGGAAGAGACCCAGTACTTC
TRBV6-5,13,NA,TRBJ1-6,CASSRIGNSPLHF,TGTGCCAGCTCACGTATCGGGAATTCACCCCTCCACTTT
TRBV6-2/TRBV6-3,18,TRBD1,TRBJ1-5,CASSSGTGLWYSNQPQHF,TGTGCCAGCAGTTCTGGGACAGGACTCTGGTATAGCAATCAGCCCCAGCATTTT
TRBV27,14,NA,TRBJ1-6,CASREQALISPLHF,TGTGCCAGCAGGGAGCAGGCCCTCATTTCACCCCTCCACTTT